The subject of this entry is one TCR beta chain. Its antigen is not identified. This likely reflects a read error, since a far larger clone is one base away. The TCR beta library used iRepertoire HTBI primers with Arm-PCR amplification of CDR3. One entry per CDR3 protein results from TCRdb running MiXCR on the multiplex PCR reads. There are 320,000 or so distinct CDR3 sequences in the sample; over 15% occur only once, and 35% to 45% lies in the top ten. CDR3 length: 12 amino acids. The V gene lost 8 bases and the J gene lost 9 bases, with 16 bases spanning the gap. This specimen belongs to a study of regulatory T cells in long-lasting Graves disease. About the research overall: Under 3 months of antithyroid drugs had been taken by newly diagnosed Graves' patients. Whole-study findings and limits: Patients with persistent disease showed a bias toward TRBV28, TRBJ1-2 and TRBJ2-5.

Time point denoted: newly diagnosed GD, antithyroid drugs for less than 3 months. PBMC-derived RNA was used for the TCR library. The sequence came from a female donor with Graves disease. The rearrangement joins TRBV12-3 or TRBV12-4 to TRBJ2-5, with D possibly being TRBD1 or TRBD2 (5 bases each). Here the sequenced sample was peripheral blood mononuclear cells (PBMCs), taken at new diagnosis, from a patient treated with antithyroid drugs. The CDR3 loop is CASGKGEGAQYF. The CDR3 bases are TGTGCCAGCGGAAAGGGAGAAGGGGCCCAGTACTTC.